These 5 T cell receptor beta chains were sequenced from one sample in a study of blood T cells in healthy people across ages (dated by TCRdb to the mid-2010s). Library preparation employed 5' RACE. The sequencer listed for this sample is Illumina HiSeq 2500. A second PCR of 7 to 11 cycles was run with a J-beta primer mix and a sample-barcoded 5' primer. TCRdb redid the processing of the public reads, applying fastp at Q25 and MiXCR, and retained in-frame beta chains. One record per CDR3 amino acid sequence lists the most common genes and DNA. This sample gives about 780,000 distinct CDR3 sequences in total; about 45% of them show up just once. Of the sample, 15% to 20% is held by the ten largest clones. Material: blood. These receptors all stem from a man at least 80 years old in good health.

The V and J genes are TRBV4-2 and TRBJ2-5, with 10 positions matching TRBD2. Germline CDR1 LGHNA, CDR2 YNFKEQ. V dropped 1 base and J dropped 7; count of bases not matched to a gene: 12. CDR3 length: 17 residues. CDR3 sequence (DNA): TGTGCCAGCAGCCAAGGTGGTAGCGGGGGGTCAGAAGGGACCCAGTACTTC. It codes for CASSQGGSGGSEGTQYF.

This clonotype was picked up a small number of times. The rearrangement links TRBV20-1 to TRBJ2-4; D unclear. The germline V gene encodes CDR1 DFQATT and CDR2 SNEGSKA (reference sequence). The CDR3 is 19 residues long. The V end lost 0 bases, the J end lost 0 bases, and 21 bases lay between the germline ends. For the CDR3, the DNA is TGCAGTGCTAGAGATCTTTGGAAGGCAGGCCACCTAGCCAAAAACATTCAGTACTTC. Its protein product is CSARDLWKAGHLAKNIQYF.

This clonotype occurred a few times. The chain uses TRBV20-1 and TRBJ2-1; D might be TRBD2 (5 bases). The CDR3 loop spans 14 amino acids. V was shortened by 8 bases and J by 6 bases, with 20 bases between the two germline ends. CDR1 and CDR2 (germline): DFQATT, SNEGSKA (reference sequence). The CDR3 reads CSSALGGRGNEQFF. The CDR3 bases are TGCAGTTCCGCCCTGGGTGGGAGAGGCAATGAGCAGTTCTTC.

This clonotype was picked up one time. The V gene is TRBV11-3, the J gene TRBJ2-1; TRBD2 aligns across 7 bases. CDR1 is SGHNT and CDR2 is YENEEA in the germline V gene. The CDR3 totals 15 residues. Trimming took 4 bases from V and 2 from J; bases not matched to a gene: 5. This chain's CDR3 is CASSSGLKAYNEQFF. The CDR3 region has the DNA TGTGCCAGCAGCTCGGGACTAAAGGCCTACAATGAGCAGTTCTTC.

V usage is TRBV7-2 and J usage is TRBJ2-3; weak D call: TRBD1 (6 bases). The CDR3 is 16 residues long. V gave up 1 base and J gave up 6 bases, with 17 bases separating them. Germline CDR1 SGHTA, CDR2 FQGNSA. The CDR3 here is CASSLVVGAAPDTQYF. CDR3 nucleotide sequence: TGTGCCAGCAGCTTAGTTGTGGGGGCGGCCCCGGATACGCAGTATTTT.